This T cell receptor (beta chain) was recorded in a study of regulatory T cells in long-lasting Graves disease. Findings and caveats of the study: Sharing of public clonotypes was greater in persistent patients (2,741) than in new patients (966). There was favoring of TRBV28, TRBJ1-2 and TRBJ2-5 in persistent disease.

Deletions cut 2 bases from V and 8 bases from J, with 12 bases between. The CDR3 totals 13 residues. Germline CDR1 DFQATT, CDR2 SNEGSKA (reference sequence). Documented time point: persistent/refractory GD, antithyroid drugs over 5 years with positive TRAb. The authors made the TCR library using RNA they extracted from PBMCs. The collection involved drawing around 10 milliliters of peripheral blood into EDTA tubes. Construction of TCR beta libraries relied on iRepertoire HTBI primers and on Arm-PCR targeting CDR3 regions. In the authors' methods: Across the samples, identification revealed just over 60 TRBV and roughly 13 TRBJ segments. From the multiplex PCR reads, TCRdb called clonotypes with MiXCR, one entry per CDR3 protein. The V and J calls, along with clone size, are taken from TCRdb and not from the paper's own processing. The table has some 340,000 distinct CDR3 sequences, approximately 25% seen once.

This clonotype turned up a few times. Its specificity is not known. The sequence came from a woman aged 40 to 55 with Graves disease. The source material was peripheral blood mononuclear cells (PBMCs), sampled when the disease was refractory, from a patient treated with antithyroid drugs. V gene TRBV20-1 combines with J gene TRBJ1-4; D gene ambiguous. As DNA, the CDR3 is TGCAGTGCTAGATTCAGCCCGACGGAAAAACTGTTTTTT. Encoded protein: CSARFSPTEKLFF.